Presented here are 27 T cell receptor beta chains from one specimen sequenced in a study of blood T cell repertoires in COVID-19. Profiled with immunoSEQ multiplex PCR; TCRdb holds only in-frame clones, not every one. The table shows about 390,000 clones, with 87% occurring only once. Sample: PBMCs or T cells enriched from blood (not recorded which). These TCRs come from a woman aged 50 to 60 who had recovered from COVID-19.

The chain links TRBV30 to TRBJ1-1; D is unresolved. Germline CDR1 reads GTSNPN; CDR2 reads SVGIG (reference sequence). V lost 7 bases, J lost 1 base, and 13 bases lay in between. This CDR3 has 13 amino acids. The CDR3 loop reads CASRANWNTEAFF. The CDR3 DNA sequence: TGTGCCTCACGAGCCAACTGGAACACTGAAGCTTTCTTT.

The chain carries TRBV7-8 and TRBJ2-3; 11 bases align to TRBD1. V shed 1 base and J 6 bases; nucleotides not matched to a gene: 0. Looked up from germline, CDR1 is SGHVS and CDR2 is FQNEAQ. The CDR3 contains 14 residues. The CDR3: CASSLGTGGDTQYF. CDR3 sequence (DNA): TGTGCCAGCAGCTTAGGGACAGGGGGCGATACGCAGTATTTT.

This clone came up once. The chain uses TRBV7-9 and TRBJ2-5; maybe TRBD2 (7 bases). V was clipped by 5 bases and J by 4 bases, with 17 bases between them. Germline lookup yields CDR1 SEHNR and CDR2 FQNEAQ (reference sequence). CDR3 length: 15 residues. Here the CDR3 DNA reads TGTGCCAGCAGCCAAATAGGAGGGGGGGCAGAGACCCAGTACTTC. This translates into CASSQIGGGAETQYF.

This chain connects TRBV10-2 to TRBJ1-1; 8 bases are a match to TRBD1. The CDR3 loop spans 14 amino acids. V gave up 6 bases and J gave up 3 bases; unmatched junction bases: 6. Looked up from germline, CDR1 is WSHSY and CDR2 is SAAADI. CDR3 nucleotide sequence: TGCGCCAGCAGCCTCAGGGGGCTGGACACTGAAGCTTTCTTT. Protein sequence: CASSLRGLDTEAFF.

The chain links TRBV7-2 to TRBJ1-2; maybe TRBD1 (6 bases). CDR1 and CDR2 from the germline V gene are SGHTA and FQGNSA. With 6 bases removed from V and 8 bases from J, the gap between germline ends came to 19 bases. There are 14 residues in the CDR3. The CDR3 coding sequence is TGTGCCAGCAGTTCCCGGGCGGGGGCGGAGGGCTACACCTTC. It codes for CASSSRAGAEGYTF.

This rearrangement joins TRBV27 to TRBJ2-2, with D tentatively TRBD2 (6 bases). The V and J ends lost 1 base and 6 bases respectively, with 12 bases between them. The CDR3 totals 15 residues. The germline CDR1 and CDR2 sequences are MNHEY and SMNVEV (reference sequence). The CDR3 reads CASSLFLGGPGELFF. Written as DNA, the CDR3 is TGTGCCAGCAGTTTATTTTTGGGGGGACCCGGGGAGCTGTTTTTT.

The chain couples TRBV7-9 to TRBJ2-7; D is uncertain. V lost 3 bases and J lost 0, with 6 bases in between. This CDR3 spans 13 amino acids. CDR1 SEHNR and CDR2 FQNEAQ come from the germline V gene (reference sequence). The CDR3 here is CASSFHGSYEQYF. The CDR3 DNA reads TGTGCCAGCAGCTTCCACGGCTCCTACGAGCAGTACTTC.

The chain uses TRBV7-8 and TRBJ2-7; 7 bases line up with TRBD2. The CDR3 totals 15 residues. V trimming: 2 bases; J trimming: 0 bases; junction bases outside the gene matches: 4. Germline V gene data show CDR1 as SGHVS and CDR2 as FQNEAQ. CDR3 loop: CASSLLGGISYEQYF. CDR3 nucleotides: TGTGCCAGCAGCTTACTCGGGGGGATCTCCTACGAGCAGTACTTC.

This clone showed up just once. The rearrangement joins TRBV4-1 to TRBJ2-2; tentatively, D is TRBD1 (5 bases). V shed 6 bases and J shed 6 bases, with 11 bases lying between them. The germline V gene encodes CDR1 MGHRA and CDR2 YSYEKL. The CDR3 runs to 13 residues. The CDR3 DNA follows: TGCGCCAGCAGTCTCAAAGGGGCCGGGGAGCTGTTTTTT. Protein product: CASSLKGAGELFF.

The rearrangement uses TRBV28 and TRBJ1-1; a possible D gene is TRBD1 (5 bases). The CDR3 is 14 amino acids. Between the trimmed V and J ends, which lost 10 bases and 2 bases, there was a span of 17 bases. CDR1 MDHEN and CDR2 SYDVKM come from the germline V gene. CDR3 DNA sequence: TGTGCCACCCGACCCCCGACAGCCAACACTGAAGCTTTCTTT. The encoded protein is CATRPPTANTEAFF.

CDR3 DNA sequence: TGTGCCAGCAGTGAAGCGGACAGGGGTGGCTACACCTTC. It translates to CASSEADRGGYTF. The rearrangement joins TRBV2 to TRBJ1-2; 9 nucleotides match TRBD1. The germline V gene has CDR1 SNHLY and CDR2 FYNNEI. CDR3 size: 13 residues. J gave up 7 bases and V 0 bases, and 0 bases lay outside the gene matches.

The gene calls are TRBV6-5 and TRBJ1-5; TRBD1 aligns across 8 bases. Germline V gene lookup returns CDR1 MNHEY and CDR2 SVGAGI. Losses at the gene ends were 8 bases for V and 4 bases for J; bases not matched to a gene: 7. This CDR3 contains 14 residues. In DNA, the CDR3 is TGTGCCAGCCTACCGGGACAGGATAATCAGCCCCAGCATTTT. Its protein is CASLPGQDNQPQHF.

The rearrangement uses TRBV7-9 and TRBJ2-1; D not resolved. Germline values: CDR1 SEHNR, CDR2 FQNEAQ (reference sequence). Trimming left V 5 bases short and J 8 bases short, with 10 bases between. The CDR3 has 12 residues. DNA of the CDR3: TGTGCCAGCAGCCAAAACCCGGATGAGCAGTTCTTC. It specifies CASSQNPDEQFF.

The genes are TRBV28 and TRBJ1-3; D unresolved. The CDR3 covers 14 residues. Germline V gene sequence: CDR1 MDHEN, CDR2 SYDVKM. V was pared by 6 bases and J by 0 bases, with 9 bases between. The DNA for the CDR3 is TGTGCCAGCAGCCCCACATACTCTGGAAACACCATATATTTT. This codes for CASSPTYSGNTIYF. Drawing the rest from reference TRBV28 and TRBJ1-3, the complete variable domain is DVKVTQSSRYLVKRTGEKVFLECVQDMDHENMFWYRQDPGLGLRLIYFSYDVKMKEKGDIPEGYSVSREKKERFSLILESASTNQTSMYLCASSPTYSGNTIYFGEGSWLTVV.

This chain connects TRBV2 to TRBJ1-1; D is perhaps TRBD1 (5 bases). Germline values: CDR1 SNHLY, CDR2 FYNNEI. The CDR3 is 12 amino acids. CDR3 sequence reads: CDTARGTTEAFF. The CDR3 DNA follows: TGTGACACGGCCCGGGGGACCACTGAAGCTTTCTTT. The variable domain in full, completed from reference TRBV2 and TRBJ1-1, reads EPEVTQTPSHQVTQMGQEVILRCVPISNHLYFYWYRQILGQKVEFLVSFYNNEISEKSEIFDDQFSVERPDGSNFTLKIRSTKLEDSAMYFCDTARGTTEAFFGQGTRLTVV.

The J gene is TRBJ1-2, the V gene TRBV6-5; D is ambiguous. This CDR3 comprises 15 residues. V lost 2 bases to trimming and J lost 1 base, with 11 bases between them. The germline V gene has CDR1 MNHEY and CDR2 SVGAGI. This chain's CDR3 is CASSYTGIVNYGYTF. For the CDR3, the DNA is TGTGCCAGCAGTTACACGGGAATAGTTAACTATGGCTACACCTTC.

This clone has a handful of counts. This chain links TRBV18 with TRBJ1-5; 9 positions match TRBD1. J gave up 0 bases and V 6 bases, and 3 bases lay outside the gene matches. Germline CDR1 and CDR2: KGHSH and LQKENI. The CDR3 contains 15 residues. The CDR3 region has the DNA TGTGCCAGCTCGGGACAGGGCAATAGCAATCAGCCCCAGCATTTT. Protein: CASSGQGNSNQPQHF.

The chain links TRBV7-3 to TRBJ2-1; tentative D call: TRBD1 (5 bases). V lost 2 bases and J 2 bases, leaving 10 bases between the germline ends. The CDR3 sequence is 15 residues long. Germline-derived CDR1 and CDR2 are SGHTA and FQGTGA. This CDR3 reads CASSLGQGPYNEQFF. CDR3 nucleotide sequence: TGTGCCAGCAGCTTAGGGCAGGGCCCCTACAATGAGCAGTTCTTC.

The gene calls are TRBV2 and TRBJ1-5; 8 bases fit TRBD1. Germline CDR1 and CDR2: SNHLY and FYNNEI. The CDR3 runs 15 residues. V lost 6 bases to trimming and J lost 4 bases; unmatched junction nucleotides: 8. The CDR3 loop is CASSGQGRENQPQHF. CDR3 sequence (DNA): TGTGCCAGCAGCGGACAGGGAAGGGAAAATCAGCCCCAGCATTTT.

The rearrangement links TRBV6-2 or TRBV6-3 to TRBJ2-7, with D possibly being TRBD1 (6 bases). The CDR3 loop spans 14 amino acids. Germline V lookup: CDR1 MNHEY, CDR2 SVGEGT. V lost 2 bases and J 3 bases, leaving 11 bases between the germline ends. The DNA of the CDR3 is TGTGCCAGCAGTTACCTTCTACAGGGCTACGAGCAGTACTTC. Amino acids: CASSYLLQGYEQYF.

The chain uses TRBV11-2 and TRBJ1-3; unclear D gene. The germline V gene encodes CDR1 SGHAT and CDR2 FQNNGV. The V gene lost 4 bases and the J gene lost 2 bases, with 6 bases spanning the gap. CDR3 length: 13 amino acids. CDR3 bases: TGTGCCAGCAGCTCGTCTACTGGAAACACCATATATTTT. This encodes CASSSSTGNTIYF.

This chain joins TRBV5-1 and TRBJ2-3; 10 bases match TRBD1. CDR1 is SGHRS and CDR2 is YFSETQ in the germline V gene. The V segment lost 3 bases and the J segment 8 bases; nucleotides outside the gene matches: 9. CDR3 size: 15 residues. The chain's CDR3 is CASSSGTGARGTQYF. CDR3 nucleotides: TGCGCCAGCAGCTCCGGGACAGGGGCCAGGGGTACGCAGTATTTT.

The genes are TRBV23-1 and TRBJ1-3; tentative D call: TRBD1 (5 bases). TRBV23-1 is placed among ORFs of uncertain function. Trimming removed 1 base at V and 6 bases at J, with 16 bases between. CDR3 length: 16 residues. CDR3 sequence: CASSQFRWDFQNTIYF. The CDR3 coding sequence is TGCGCCAGCAGTCAATTTCGATGGGACTTCCAAAACACCATATATTTT.

J is TRBJ1-5 and V is TRBV7-2; TRBD1 matches at 8 bases. Germline V gives CDR1 SGHTA, CDR2 FQGNSA. V was clipped by 4 bases and J by 2 bases; unmatched bases: 4. This CDR3 region has 15 residues. CDR3 amino acids: CASSWGTGGNQPQHF. CDR3 nucleotide sequence: TGTGCCAGCAGCTGGGGGACAGGCGGCAATCAGCCCCAGCATTTT. The entire variable domain, with the rest obtained from reference TRBV7-2 and TRBJ1-5, is as follows: GAGVSQSPSNKVTEKGKDVELRCDPISGHTALYWYRQSLGQGLEFLIYFQGNSAPDKSGLPSDRFSAERTGGSVSTLTIQRTQQEDSAVYLCASSWGTGGNQPQHFGDGTRLSIL.

This clone was observed at least ten times. The chain has TRBV4-1 and TRBJ2-4; D gene ambiguous. The V and J ends lost 3 bases and 0 bases respectively, with 12 bases between them. CDR1 and CDR2 from the germline V gene are MGHRA and YSYEKL. The CDR3 is made up of 16 amino acids. The CDR3 DNA reads as TGCGCCAGCAGCCAGATCGAGTTGTCAGCCAAAAACATTCAGTACTTC. Protein product: CASSQIELSAKNIQYF.

The table lists this clone with a count of one. The V call is TRBV29-1, the J call TRBJ2-2; 7 bases are shared with TRBD2. CDR1 is SQVTM, CDR2 ANQGSEA, per germline. This CDR3 comprises 14 residues. V gave up 5 bases and J gave up 4 bases; unmatched junction bases: 7. As DNA, the CDR3 is TGCAGCGTTCGATCTAGCGGCTTCACCGGGGAGCTGTTTTTT. It specifies CSVRSSGFTGELFF.

The V gene is TRBV28, the J gene TRBJ2-3; 7 bases match TRBD1. CDR1 is MDHEN and CDR2 is SYDVKM in the germline V gene. This CDR3 has 15 amino acids. After removal of 3 bases from V and 3 bases from J, the junction contained 6 bases not matched to a gene. CDR3 in amino acids: CASSFPAGGTDTQYF. The CDR3 DNA reads TGTGCCAGCAGTTTTCCGGCAGGGGGAACAGATACGCAGTATTTT.